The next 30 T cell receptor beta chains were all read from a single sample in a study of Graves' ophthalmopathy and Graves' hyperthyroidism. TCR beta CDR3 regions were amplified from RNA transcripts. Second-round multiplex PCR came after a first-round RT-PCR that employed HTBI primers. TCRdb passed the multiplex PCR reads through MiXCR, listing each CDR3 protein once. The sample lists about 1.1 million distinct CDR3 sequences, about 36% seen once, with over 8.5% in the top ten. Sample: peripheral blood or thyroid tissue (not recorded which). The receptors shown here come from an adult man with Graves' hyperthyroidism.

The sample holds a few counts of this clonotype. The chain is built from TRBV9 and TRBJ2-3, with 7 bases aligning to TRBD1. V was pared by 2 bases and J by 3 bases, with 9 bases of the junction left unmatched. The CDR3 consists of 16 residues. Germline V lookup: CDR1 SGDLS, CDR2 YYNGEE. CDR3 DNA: TGTGCCAGCAGCGTCCGAGACAGGGTGTCAACAGATACGCAGTATTTT. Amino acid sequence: CASSVRDRVSTDTQYF. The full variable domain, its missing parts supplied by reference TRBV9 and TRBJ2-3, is DSGVTQTPKHLITATGQRVTLRCSPRSGDLSVYWYQQSLDQGLQFLIQYYNGEERAKGNILERFSAQQFPDLHSELNLSSLELGDSALYFCASSVRDRVSTDTQYFGPGTRLTVL.

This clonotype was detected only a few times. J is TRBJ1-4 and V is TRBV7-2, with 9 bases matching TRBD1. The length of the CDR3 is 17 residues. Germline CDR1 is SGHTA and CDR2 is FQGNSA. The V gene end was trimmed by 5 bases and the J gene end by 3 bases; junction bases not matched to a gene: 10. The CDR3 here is CASSVTDRGYANEKLFF. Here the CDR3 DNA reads TGTGCCAGCAGCGTAACCGACAGGGGGTATGCTAATGAAAAACTGTTTTTT.

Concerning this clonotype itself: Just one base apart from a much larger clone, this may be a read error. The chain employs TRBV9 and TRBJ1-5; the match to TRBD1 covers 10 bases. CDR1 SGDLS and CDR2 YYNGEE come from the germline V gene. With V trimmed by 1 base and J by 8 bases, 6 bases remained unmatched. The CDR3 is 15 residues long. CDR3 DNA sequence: TGTGCCAGCAGCGTAAAGGGACAGGGGTTGGAGCCCCAGCATTTT. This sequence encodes CASSVKGQGLEPQHF.

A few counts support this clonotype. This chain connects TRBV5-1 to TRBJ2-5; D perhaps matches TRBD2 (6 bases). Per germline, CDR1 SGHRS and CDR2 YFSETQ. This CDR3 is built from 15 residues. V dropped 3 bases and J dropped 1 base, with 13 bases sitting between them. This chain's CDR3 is CASSWGLLAQETQYF. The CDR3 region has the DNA TGCGCCAGCAGCTGGGGCCTACTAGCCCAAGAGACCCAGTACTTC. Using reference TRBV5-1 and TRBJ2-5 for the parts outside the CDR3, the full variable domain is KAGVTQTPRYLIKTRGQQVTLSCSPISGHRSVSWYQQTPGQGLQFLFEYFSETQRNKGNFPGRFSGRQFSNSRSEMNVSTLELGDSALYLCASSWGLLAQETQYFGPGTRLLVL.

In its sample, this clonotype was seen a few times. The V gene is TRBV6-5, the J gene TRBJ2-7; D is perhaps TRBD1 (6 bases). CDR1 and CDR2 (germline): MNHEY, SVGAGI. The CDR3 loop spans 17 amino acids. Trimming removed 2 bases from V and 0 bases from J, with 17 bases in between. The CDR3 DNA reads TGTGCCAGCAGTTACGGAAGGGGGACCGCTCACTCCTACGAGCAGTACTTC. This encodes CASSYGRGTAHSYEQYF.

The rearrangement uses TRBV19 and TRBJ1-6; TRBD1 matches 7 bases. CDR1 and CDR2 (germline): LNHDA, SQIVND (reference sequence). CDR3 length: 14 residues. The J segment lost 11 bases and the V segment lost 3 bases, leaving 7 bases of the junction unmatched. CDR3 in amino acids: CASSIADRLAPLHF. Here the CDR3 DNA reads TGTGCCAGTAGTATCGCGGACAGGCTGGCACCCCTCCACTTT.

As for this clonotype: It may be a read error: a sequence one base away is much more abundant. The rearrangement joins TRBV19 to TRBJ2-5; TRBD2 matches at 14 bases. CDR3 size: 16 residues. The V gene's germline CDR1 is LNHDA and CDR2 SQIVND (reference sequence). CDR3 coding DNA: TGTGCCAGTAGTTGGACTAGCGGGAGGCTGGAAGAGACCCGGTACTTC. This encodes CASSWTSGRLEETRYF.

CDR3 nucleotides: TGTGCCAGCAGCTCCGGGACAGAATTTTACGAGCAGTACTTC. This encodes CASSSGTEFYEQYF. J is TRBJ2-7 and V is TRBV5-4, with 7 nucleotides matching TRBD1. The ends lost 3 bases at V and 4 bases at J; junction bases unmatched: 7. Per germline, CDR1 SGHNT and CDR2 YYREEE (reference sequence). This CDR3 contains 14 residues.

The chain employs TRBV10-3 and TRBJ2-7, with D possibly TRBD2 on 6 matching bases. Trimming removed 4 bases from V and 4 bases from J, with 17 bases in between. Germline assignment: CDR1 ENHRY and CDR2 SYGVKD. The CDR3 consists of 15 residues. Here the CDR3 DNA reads TGTGCCATCAGTGGTTCTAGCGAGGGTCGATACGAGCAGTACTTC. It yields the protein CAISGSSEGRYEQYF.

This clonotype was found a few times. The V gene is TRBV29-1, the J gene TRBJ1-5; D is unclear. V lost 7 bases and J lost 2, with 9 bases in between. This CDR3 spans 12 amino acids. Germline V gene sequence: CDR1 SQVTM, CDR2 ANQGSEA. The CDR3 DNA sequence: TGCAGCGAGGGAGTGGGCAATCAGCCCCAGCATTTT. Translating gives CSEGVGNQPQHF.

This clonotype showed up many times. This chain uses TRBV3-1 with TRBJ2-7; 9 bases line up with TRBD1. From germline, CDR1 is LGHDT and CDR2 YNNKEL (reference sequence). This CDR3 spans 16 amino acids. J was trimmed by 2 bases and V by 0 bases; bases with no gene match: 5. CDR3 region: CASSQDRGQGTYEQYF. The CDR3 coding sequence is TGTGCCAGCAGCCAAGATAGGGGACAGGGCACCTACGAGCAGTACTTC.

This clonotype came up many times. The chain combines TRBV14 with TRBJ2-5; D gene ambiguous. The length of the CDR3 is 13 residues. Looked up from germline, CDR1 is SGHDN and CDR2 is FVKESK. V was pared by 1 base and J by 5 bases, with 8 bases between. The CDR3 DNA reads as TGTGCCAGCAGCCAAGGGTACTGGGAGACCCAGTACTTC. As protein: CASSQGYWETQYF.

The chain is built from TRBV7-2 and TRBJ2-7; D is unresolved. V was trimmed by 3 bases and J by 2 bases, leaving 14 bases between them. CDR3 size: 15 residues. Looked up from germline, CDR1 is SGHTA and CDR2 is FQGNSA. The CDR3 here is CASSLMTERTYEQYF. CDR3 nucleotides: TGTGCCAGCAGCTTGATGACGGAACGCACCTACGAGCAGTACTTC. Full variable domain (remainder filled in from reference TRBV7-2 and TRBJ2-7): GAGVSQSPSNKVTEKGKDVELRCDPISGHTALYWYRQSLGQGLEFLIYFQGNSAPDKSGLPSDRFSAERTGGSVSTLTIQRTQQEDSAVYLCASSLMTERTYEQYFGPGTRLTVT.

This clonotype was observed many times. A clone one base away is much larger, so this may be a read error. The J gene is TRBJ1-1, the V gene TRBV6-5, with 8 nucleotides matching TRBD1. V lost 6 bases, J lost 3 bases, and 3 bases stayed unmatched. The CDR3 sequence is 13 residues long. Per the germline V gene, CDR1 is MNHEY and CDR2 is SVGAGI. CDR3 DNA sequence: TGTGCCAGCAGCAGGACAGGGTACACTGAAGCTTTCTTT. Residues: CASSRTGYTEAFF.

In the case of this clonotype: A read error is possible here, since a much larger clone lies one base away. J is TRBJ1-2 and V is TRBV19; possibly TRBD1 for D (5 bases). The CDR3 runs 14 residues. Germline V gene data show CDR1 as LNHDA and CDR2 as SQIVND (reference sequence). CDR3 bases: TGTGCCAGTAGTATAGCAGGGATGGACTATGACTACACCTTC. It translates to CASSIAGMDYDYTF.

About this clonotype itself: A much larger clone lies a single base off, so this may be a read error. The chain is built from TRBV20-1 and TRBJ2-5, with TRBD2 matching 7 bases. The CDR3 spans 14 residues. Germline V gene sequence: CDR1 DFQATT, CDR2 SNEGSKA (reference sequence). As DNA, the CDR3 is TGCAGTGCTAGAGATCTAGCGGTGGGAGAGGCCCAGTACTTC. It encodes CSARDLAVGEAQYF.

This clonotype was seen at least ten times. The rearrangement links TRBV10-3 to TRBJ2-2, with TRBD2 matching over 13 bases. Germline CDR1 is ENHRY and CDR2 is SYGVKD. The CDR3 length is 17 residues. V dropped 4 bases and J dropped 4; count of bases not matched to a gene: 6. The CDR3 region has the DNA TGTGCCATCAGTGTGACGGGGACTAGCGGGACCACCGGGGAGCTGTTTTTT. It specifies CAISVTGTSGTTGELFF.

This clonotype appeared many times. The CDR3 protein is CSARDWASQETQYF. In DNA form, the CDR3 reads TGCAGTGCTAGAGATTGGGCTTCTCAAGAGACCCAGTACTTC. The chain employs TRBV20-1 and TRBJ2-5; D unresolved. V was pared by 0 bases and J by 2 bases, with 10 bases between. This CDR3 spans 14 amino acids. The germline V gene encodes CDR1 DFQATT and CDR2 SNEGSKA (reference sequence).

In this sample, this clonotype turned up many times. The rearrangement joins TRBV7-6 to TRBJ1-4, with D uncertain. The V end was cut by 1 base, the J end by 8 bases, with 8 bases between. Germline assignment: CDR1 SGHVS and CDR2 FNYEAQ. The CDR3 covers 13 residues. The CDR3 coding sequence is TGTGCCAGCAGCTTAGAGACCGGGGAAAAACTGTTTTTT. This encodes CASSLETGEKLFF.

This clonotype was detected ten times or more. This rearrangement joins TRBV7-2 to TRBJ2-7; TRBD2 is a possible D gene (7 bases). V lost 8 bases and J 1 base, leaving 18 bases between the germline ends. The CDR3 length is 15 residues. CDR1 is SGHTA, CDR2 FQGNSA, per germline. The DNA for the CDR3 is TGTGCCAGCGGGGGGGCGGGGGCCTCGTCCTACGAGCAGTACTTC. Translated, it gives CASGGAGASSYEQYF. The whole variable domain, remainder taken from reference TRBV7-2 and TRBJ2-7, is GAGVSQSPSNKVTEKGKDVELRCDPISGHTALYWYRQSLGQGLEFLIYFQGNSAPDKSGLPSDRFSAERTGGSVSTLTIQRTQQEDSAVYLCASGGAGASSYEQYFGPGTRLTVT.

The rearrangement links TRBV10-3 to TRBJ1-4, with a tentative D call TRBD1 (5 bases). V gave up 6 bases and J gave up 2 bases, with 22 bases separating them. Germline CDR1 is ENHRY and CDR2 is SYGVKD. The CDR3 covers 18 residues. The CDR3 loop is CAIRGTSGALRTNEKLFF. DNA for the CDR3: TGTGCCATCAGGGGGACTAGCGGGGCTTTAAGGACTAATGAAAAACTGTTTTTT.

The CDR3 spells CASSKSRGGIMEIMNTEAFF. The CDR3 DNA sequence: TGTGCCAGCAGCAAAAGCCGGGGGGGCATAATGGAAATTATGAACACTGAAGCTTTCTTT. This sequence joins TRBV7-3 and TRBJ1-1; the D gene is possibly TRBD1 (6 bases). The germline V and J ends were trimmed by 5 bases and 0 bases, with 28 bases remaining between them. Germline V CDR1 and CDR2: SGHTA, FQGTGA. There are 20 residues in the CDR3.

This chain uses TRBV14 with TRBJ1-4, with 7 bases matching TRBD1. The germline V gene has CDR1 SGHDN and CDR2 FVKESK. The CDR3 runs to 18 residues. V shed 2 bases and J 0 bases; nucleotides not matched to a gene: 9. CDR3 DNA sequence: TGTGCCAGCAGCCAAAATGGCGGGAGGGGGCCAACTAATGAAAAACTGTTTTTT. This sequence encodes CASSQNGGRGPTNEKLFF.

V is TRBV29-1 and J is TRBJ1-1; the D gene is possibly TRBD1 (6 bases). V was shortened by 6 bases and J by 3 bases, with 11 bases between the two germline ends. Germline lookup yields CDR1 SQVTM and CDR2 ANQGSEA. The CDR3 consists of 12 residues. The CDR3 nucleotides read TGCAGCGTACAGGGTGGCCACACTGAAGCTTTCTTT. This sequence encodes CSVQGGHTEAFF.

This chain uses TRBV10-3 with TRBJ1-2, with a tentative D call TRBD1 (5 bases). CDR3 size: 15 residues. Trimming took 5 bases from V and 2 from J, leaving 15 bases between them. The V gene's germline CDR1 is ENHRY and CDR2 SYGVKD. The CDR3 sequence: CAISFGQEENYGYTF. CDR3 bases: TGTGCCATCAGTTTTGGACAAGAAGAAAACTATGGCTACACCTTC.

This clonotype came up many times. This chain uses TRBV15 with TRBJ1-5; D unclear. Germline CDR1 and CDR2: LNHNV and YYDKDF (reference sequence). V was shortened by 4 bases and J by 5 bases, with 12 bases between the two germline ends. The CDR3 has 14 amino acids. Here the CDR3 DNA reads TGTGCCACCAGCACAAGCAACGGGGATCAGCCCCAGCATTTT. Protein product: CATSTSNGDQPQHF.

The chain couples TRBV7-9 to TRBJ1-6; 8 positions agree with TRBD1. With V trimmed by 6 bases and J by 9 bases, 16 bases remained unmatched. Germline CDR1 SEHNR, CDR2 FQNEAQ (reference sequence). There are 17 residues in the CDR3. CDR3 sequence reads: CASRGAGTGDVGSPLHF. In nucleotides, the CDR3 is TGTGCCAGCAGGGGGGCCGGGACAGGAGATGTTGGTTCACCCCTCCACTTT.

As DNA, the CDR3 is TGTGCCAGCAGTACGACCTCCGGGACAGGGTCAGATACGCAGTATTTT. Protein: CASSTTSGTGSDTQYF. The chain is built from TRBV6-5 and TRBJ2-3; 9 positions agree with TRBD1. The germline V gene encodes CDR1 MNHEY and CDR2 SVGAGI. J was trimmed by 4 bases and V by 5 bases; bases with no gene match: 10. The CDR3 length is 16 residues.

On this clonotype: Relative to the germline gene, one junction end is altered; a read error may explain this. The CDR3 loop is CATSQGIGNQPQHF. Here the CDR3 DNA reads TGTGCCACCTCACAGGGGATTGGCAATCAGCCCCAGCATTTT. This rearrangement joins TRBV10-2 to TRBJ1-5, with 7 bases lining up with TRBD1. The CDR3 sequence is 14 residues long. Looked up from germline, CDR1 is WSHSY and CDR2 is SAAADI.

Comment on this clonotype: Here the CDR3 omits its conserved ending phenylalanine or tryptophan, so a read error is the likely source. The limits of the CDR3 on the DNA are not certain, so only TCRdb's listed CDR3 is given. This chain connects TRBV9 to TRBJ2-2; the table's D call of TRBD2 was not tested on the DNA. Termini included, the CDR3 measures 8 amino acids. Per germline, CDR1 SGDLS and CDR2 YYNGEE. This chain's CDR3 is CASSVEGM.